These 17 T cell receptor beta chains were all obtained from the same sample, sequenced in a study of blood T cell repertoires in COVID-19 (TCRdb year 2020). Libraries were built with the immunoSEQ multiplex PCR assay. The table comes from immuneACCESS by way of TCRdb, which keeps in-frame sequences with V and J called. Part of the clones is missing from these tables; in studies checked, under half for an unresolved V gene and the rest for unknown reasons. Here the sample has hundreds of thousands of clones; roughly 85% occur a single time. Jointly, the top ten make up 9.1% of the sample. The specimen was PBMCs or T cells enriched from blood (not recorded which). The receptors were sampled from a woman aged 45-59 years with acute COVID-19.

The rearrangement links TRBV29-1 to TRBJ1-2; D uncertain. Per germline, CDR1 SQVTM and CDR2 ANQGSEA. The CDR3 is made up of 13 amino acids. Trimming stripped 0 bases from V and 8 bases from J, with 13 bases between. This chain's CDR3 is CSVEDRGVSGYTF. The CDR3 DNA follows: TGCAGCGTTGAAGATCGCGGGGTGAGCGGCTACACCTTC. The full variable domain, in which reference TRBV29-1 and TRBJ1-2 provide the parts outside the CDR3, is SAVISQKPSRDICQRGTSLTIQCQVDSQVTMMFWYRQQPGQSLTLIATANQGSEATYESGFVIDKFPISRPNLTFSTLTVSNMSPEDSSIYLCSVEDRGVSGYTFGSGTRLTVV.

The chain employs TRBV19 and TRBJ1-1, with D uncertain. The germline V gene has CDR1 LNHDA and CDR2 SQIVND (reference sequence). The germline V and J ends were trimmed by 6 bases and 1 base, with 9 bases remaining between them. The CDR3 length is 13 residues. CDR3: CASSMLGNTEAFF. The CDR3 DNA reads TGTGCCAGTAGCATGCTCGGGAACACTGAAGCTTTCTTT.

The J gene is TRBJ1-2, the V gene TRBV5-1; 11 bases map to TRBD1. V was pared by 4 bases and J by 2 bases, with 7 bases of the junction left unmatched. The CDR3 has 16 amino acids. Germline loops: CDR1 SGHRS, CDR2 YFSETQ. The CDR3 region has the DNA TGCGCCAGCAGCCCGCCGGACAGGGGGCTGAACTATGGCTACACCTTC. Translated: CASSPPDRGLNYGYTF.

The V call is TRBV19, the J call TRBJ2-5, with 15 bases that match TRBD2. CDR1 LNHDA and CDR2 SQIVND come from the germline V gene (reference sequence). The CDR3 is 16 residues long. V was pared by 4 bases and J by 5 bases, with 5 bases of the junction left unmatched. In nucleotides, the CDR3 is TGTGCCAGTAGTAGGACTAGCGGGGGGGCCTTGGAGACCCAGTACTTC. Translation gives CASSRTSGGALETQYF.

This clone was picked up one time. The genes are TRBV7-9 and TRBJ1-5, with D uncertain. Trimming cost V 1 base and J 4 bases, with 11 bases left between them. Germline CDR1 is SEHNR and CDR2 is FQNEAQ (reference sequence). CDR3 length: 15 residues. This CDR3 reads CASSLEGSGNQPQHF. In DNA, the CDR3 is TGTGCCAGCAGCTTAGAAGGGAGTGGAAATCAGCCCCAGCATTTT.

The chain has TRBV19 and TRBJ1-2; 8 nucleotides line up with TRBD1. Looked up from germline, CDR1 is LNHDA and CDR2 is SQIVND (reference sequence). V was clipped by 6 bases and J by 2 bases; unmatched bases: 8. This CDR3 comprises 15 residues. The CDR3 DNA sequence: TGTGCCAGTAGAAAGACAGGGGATGCGAACTATGGCTACACCTTC. This gives the protein CASRKTGDANYGYTF.

This CDR3 reads CASTPLGTGNPSAQYF. The CDR3 DNA reads TGTGCCAGCACCCCACTGGGGACAGGGAATCCTAGCGCGCAGTACTTC. The gene calls are TRBV6-2 or TRBV6-3 and TRBJ2-7, with 9 nucleotides matching TRBD1. V lost 7 bases to trimming and J lost 9 bases; unmatched junction nucleotides: 19. From germline, CDR1 is MNHEY and CDR2 SVGEGT. CDR3 size: 16 residues.

The CDR3 DNA sequence: TGTGCCAGCTCACCCGAGACTAGCGGGGCCACCTACGAGCAGTACTTC. Protein sequence: CASSPETSGATYEQYF. This chain connects TRBV18 to TRBJ2-7; 11 nucleotides line up with TRBD2. CDR1 KGHSH and CDR2 LQKENI come from the germline V gene. The CDR3 is made up of 16 amino acids. The trim removed 3 bases at V and 2 bases at J, leaving 6 bases unmatched.

The CDR3 bases are TGTGCCAGCAGTTTATCGCAGGGCCAATATGGCTACACCTTC. It encodes CASSLSQGQYGYTF. The chain uses TRBV28 and TRBJ1-2; possible D gene TRBD1, 5 bases. Between the trimmed V and J ends, which lost 1 base and 5 bases, there was a span of 11 bases. The V gene's germline CDR1 is MDHEN and CDR2 SYDVKM. The CDR3 is 14 residues long.

The chain has TRBV7-6 and TRBJ1-2, with D possibly TRBD1 on 6 matching bases. V lost 2 bases and J lost 1, with 11 bases in between. CDR3 length: 15 residues. CDR1 and CDR2 from the germline V gene are SGHVS and FNYEAQ. Written as DNA, the CDR3 is TGTGCCAGCAGCTTATATCCAGGGGATAACTATGGCTACACCTTC. Protein: CASSLYPGDNYGYTF.

In this sample, this clone turned up many times. The V and J genes are TRBV4-1 and TRBJ1-2, with a weak D call TRBD1 (6 bases). The germline V and J ends were trimmed by 1 base and 8 bases, with 14 bases remaining between them. CDR1 and CDR2 from the germline V gene are MGHRA and YSYEKL. The CDR3 is 14 amino acids. CDR3 in DNA: TGCGCCAGCAGCCAAGTAGGGGGGGCGGGAGGCTACACCTTC. It yields the protein CASSQVGGAGGYTF.

This sequence joins TRBV30 and TRBJ1-5; D may be TRBD1 (6 bases). Germline V CDR1 and CDR2: GTSNPN, SVGIG (reference sequence). The CDR3 covers 15 residues. V was pared by 2 bases and J by 4 bases, with 15 bases between. The CDR3 sequence is CAWSPRGQGNQPQHF. The CDR3 DNA reads as TGTGCCTGGAGTCCTCGCGGCCAGGGGAATCAGCCCCAGCATTTT.

This chain uses TRBV5-1 with TRBJ2-2; 14 bases agree with TRBD2. The ends lost 4 bases at V and 0 bases at J; junction bases unmatched: 5. CDR3 length: 18 residues. Germline assignment: CDR1 SGHRS and CDR2 YFSETQ. CDR3 sequence: CASSLRTSGGTNTGELFF. In DNA form, the CDR3 reads TGCGCCAGCAGCCTTAGGACTAGCGGGGGGACGAACACCGGGGAGCTGTTTTTT.

The gene calls are TRBV6-2 or TRBV6-3 and TRBJ1-5; TRBD1 is a possible D gene (5 bases). CDR3 length: 15 residues. The germline gives CDR1 MNHEY, CDR2 SVGEGT. V gave up 5 bases and J gave up 9 bases, with 20 bases separating them. This CDR3 is CASSIGTEGFSPQHF. Written as DNA, the CDR3 is TGTGCCAGCAGTATAGGGACGGAGGGCTTTTCGCCCCAGCATTTT.

V and J are TRBV6-1 and TRBJ1-2; 8 positions agree with TRBD1. Losses at the gene ends were 5 bases for V and 1 base for J; bases not matched to a gene: 6. Germline V gives CDR1 MNHNS, CDR2 SASEGT. The length of the CDR3 is 15 residues. DNA for the CDR3: TGTGCCAGCAGTTCTCGGACAGGGTATAACTATGGCTACACCTTC. Translated, it gives CASSSRTGYNYGYTF.

The chain recombines TRBV27 with TRBJ1-5, with 7 bases aligning to TRBD1. This CDR3 contains 16 residues. Germline V gene data show CDR1 as MNHEY and CDR2 as SMNVEV (reference sequence). Germline trimming cut 5 bases from V and 1 base from J; bases unmatched to any gene: 8. CDR3 sequence: CASSPWTGSSNQPQHF. The CDR3 DNA follows: TGTGCCAGCAGTCCCTGGACAGGATCAAGCAATCAGCCCCAGCATTTT.

The J gene is TRBJ2-1, the V gene TRBV11-2; 14 bases map to TRBD2. V lost 5 bases to trimming and J lost 2 bases; unmatched junction nucleotides: 8. There are 18 residues in the CDR3. Germline loops: CDR1 SGHAT, CDR2 FQNNGV. CDR3: CASSAAGLAGAPYNEQFF. The CDR3 coding sequence is TGTGCCAGCAGCGCCGCGGGACTAGCGGGGGCCCCCTACAATGAGCAGTTCTTC.